A selection of T cell receptor beta chains follows, all from one sample in a study of blood T cell repertoires in COVID-19. Assay: immunoSEQ multiplex PCR; the TCRdb copy retains only in-frame clones and omits some. The profile shows fewer than 350,000 clones, roughly 90% of them singletons. Sequenced material: peripheral blood. Every receptor here comes from an older woman with COVID-19, enrolled during active disease. CDR3s include the opening cysteine and the closing phenylalanine or tryptophan. The D gene is left open where the match is weak. The size field is filled for only some rows; it gives once, few, many or a size class.

D gene: TRBD1
V gene: TRBV7-9
CDR3 length: 19
J gene: TRBJ2-2
clone size: few
CDR3 protein: CASSFRQGAFFLNTGELFF
CDR3 DNA: TGTGCCAGCAGCTTCCGACAGGGGGCTTTCTTCCTGAACACCGGGGAGCTGTTTTTT

D gene: TRBD2
V gene: TRBV29-1
CDR3 length: 16
J gene: TRBJ2-2
clone size: NA
CDR3 protein: CSVRASGGAVPGELFF
CDR3 DNA: TGCAGCGTTCGGGCTAGCGGGGGGGCGGTACCCGGGGAGCTGTTTTTT

D gene: NA
V gene: TRBV7-9
CDR3 length: 13
J gene: TRBJ1-1
clone size: NA
CDR3 protein: CASSLQGNTEAFF
CDR3 DNA: TGTGCCAGCAGCCTACAGGGTAACACTGAAGCTTTCTTT

D gene: NA
V gene: TRBV5-1
CDR3 length: 14
J gene: TRBJ1-5
clone size: once
CDR3 protein: CASSPTSGNQPQHF
CDR3 DNA: TGCGCCAGCAGCCCAACTTCGGGGAATCAGCCCCAGCATTTT

D gene: NA
V gene: TRBV19
CDR3 length: 16
J gene: TRBJ1-6
clone size: NA
CDR3 protein: CASSTTESSYNSPLHF
CDR3 DNA: TGTGCCAGTAGTACCACAGAGAGCTCCTATAATTCACCCCTCCACTTT

D gene: TRBD2
V gene: TRBV18
CDR3 length: 14
J gene: TRBJ2-1
clone size: once
CDR3 protein: CASSKTSGENEQFF
CDR3 DNA: TGTGCCAGCTCAAAGACTAGCGGGGAAAATGAGCAGTTCTTC

D gene: NA
V gene: TRBV28
CDR3 length: 15
J gene: TRBJ2-3
clone size: NA
CDR3 protein: CASSTPGRGTDTQYF
CDR3 DNA: TGTGCCAGCAGTACCCCCGGCCGGGGGACAGATACGCAGTATTTT

D gene: TRBD1
V gene: TRBV7-9
CDR3 length: 17
J gene: TRBJ1-2
clone size: NA
CDR3 protein: CASSPSPDRGSRYGYTF
CDR3 DNA: TGTGCCAGCAGCCCCTCTCCGGACAGGGGGTCTCGGTATGGCTACACCTTC

D gene: NA
V gene: TRBV11-2
CDR3 length: 12
J gene: TRBJ2-1
clone size: NA
CDR3 protein: CASSPTGDEQFF
CDR3 DNA: TGTGCCAGCAGCCCTACTGGAGATGAGCAGTTCTTC

D gene: NA
V gene: TRBV11-2
CDR3 length: 19
J gene: TRBJ2-6
clone size: NA
CDR3 protein: CASSFGRGDLSSGANVLTF
CDR3 DNA: TGTGCCAGCAGCTTTGGGAGGGGGGACCTCAGCTCTGGGGCCAACGTCCTGACTTTC

D gene: NA
V gene: TRBV18
CDR3 length: 16
J gene: TRBJ1-4
clone size: NA
CDR3 protein: CASSPPRRGLDEKLFF
CDR3 DNA: TGTGCCAGCTCACCACCCAGGCGGGGCCTTGATGAAAAACTGTTTTTT

D gene: NA
V gene: TRBV7-9
CDR3 length: 16
J gene: TRBJ1-2
clone size: NA
CDR3 protein: CASSPRWAGSNYGYTF
CDR3 DNA: TGTGCCAGCAGCCCCAGGTGGGCAGGATCTAACTATGGCTACACCTTC

D gene: NA
V gene: TRBV5-6
CDR3 length: 12
J gene: TRBJ2-5
clone size: NA
CDR3 protein: CASSLEPGVPDF
CDR3 DNA: TGTGCCAGCAGCTTGGAACCGGGGGTCCCCGACTTC

D gene: TRBD1
V gene: TRBV27
CDR3 length: 17
J gene: TRBJ1-1
clone size: NA
CDR3 protein: CASRPGAGGGRYTEAFF
CDR3 DNA: TGTGCCAGCAGGCCCGGGGCAGGGGGCGGTAGGTACACTGAAGCTTTCTTT

D gene: TRBD1
V gene: TRBV11-2
CDR3 length: 13
J gene: TRBJ2-3
clone size: NA
CDR3 protein: CAGGQGASDTQYF
CDR3 DNA: TGTGCCGGGGGGCAGGGGGCATCGGATACGCAGTATTTT

D gene: NA
V gene: TRBV20-1
CDR3 length: 11
J gene: TRBJ2-5
clone size: few
CDR3 protein: CSASRAETQYF
CDR3 DNA: TGCAGTGCTAGTAGAGCGGAGACCCAGTACTTC

D gene: NA
V gene: TRBV28
CDR3 length: 17
J gene: TRBJ1-2
clone size: NA
CDR3 protein: CASSLGGGGEANYGYTF
CDR3 DNA: TGTGCCAGCAGTTTGGGCGGTGGAGGAGAAGCTAACTATGGCTACACCTTC

D gene: NA
V gene: TRBV6-5
CDR3 length: 14
J gene: TRBJ1-4
clone size: once
CDR3 protein: CASRHQSGNEKLFF
CDR3 DNA: TGTGCCAGCAGACATCAATCAGGCAATGAAAAACTGTTTTTT

D gene: NA
V gene: TRBV21-1
CDR3 length: 18
J gene: TRBJ2-2
clone size: few
CDR3 protein: CASSKDSGGTLNTGELFF
CDR3 DNA: TGTGCCAGCAGCAAAGACAGCGGGGGGACATTGAACACCGGGGAGCTGTTTTTT

D gene: NA
V gene: TRBV7-8
CDR3 length: 18
J gene: TRBJ1-2
clone size: NA
CDR3 protein: CASSSSRVAVKANYGYTF
CDR3 DNA: TGTGCCAGCAGCTCGTCGAGGGTGGCAGTAAAAGCTAACTATGGCTACACCTTC

D gene: NA
V gene: TRBV3-1/TRBV3-2
CDR3 length: 12
J gene: TRBJ2-1
clone size: NA
CDR3 protein: CASSRYYNEQFF
CDR3 DNA: TGTGCCAGCAGCCGCTACTACAATGAGCAGTTCTTC

D gene: NA
V gene: TRBV6-5
CDR3 length: 15
J gene: TRBJ1-5
clone size: many
CDR3 protein: CASSPRYRENQPQHF
CDR3 DNA: TGTGCCAGCAGCCCCCGGTACAGAGAAAATCAGCCCCAGCATTTT

D gene: NA
V gene: TRBV4-1
CDR3 length: 16
J gene: TRBJ2-5
clone size: once
CDR3 protein: CASSQDMGGPQETQYF
CDR3 DNA: TGCGCCAGCAGCCAAGATATGGGGGGTCCACAAGAGACCCAGTACTTC

D gene: NA
V gene: TRBV5-8
CDR3 length: 16
J gene: TRBJ1-2
clone size: NA
CDR3 protein: CASSLVNTPLLYGYTF
CDR3 DNA: TGTGCCAGCAGCCTGGTCAACACCCCCCTCCTCTATGGCTACACCTTC

D gene: TRBD1
V gene: TRBV6-5
CDR3 length: 15
J gene: TRBJ1-2
clone size: NA
CDR3 protein: CASSAGTGGDYGYTF
CDR3 DNA: TGTGCCAGCAGCGCGGGGACAGGGGGAGACTATGGCTACACCTTC

D gene: NA
V gene: TRBV2
CDR3 length: 11
J gene: TRBJ2-7
clone size: once
CDR3 protein: CASSAGYEQYF
CDR3 DNA: TGTGCCAGCAGCGCCGGCTACGAGCAGTACTTC

D gene: NA
V gene: TRBV28
CDR3 length: 17
J gene: TRBJ2-4
clone size: NA
CDR3 protein: CASSSLGTSLAKNIQYF
CDR3 DNA: TGTGCCAGCAGTTCCCTTGGGACATCCCTAGCCAAAAACATTCAGTACTTC

D gene: NA
V gene: TRBV7-6
CDR3 length: 15
J gene: TRBJ2-3
clone size: NA
CDR3 protein: CASSPLGGGPDTQYF
CDR3 DNA: TGTGCCAGCAGCCCCCTGGGGGGGGGCCCAGATACGCAGTATTTT

D gene: NA
V gene: TRBV7-6
CDR3 length: 15
J gene: TRBJ1-4
clone size: NA
CDR3 protein: CASSKEQGSNEKLFF
CDR3 DNA: TGTGCCAGCAGCAAGGAACAGGGCTCTAATGAAAAACTGTTTTTT

D gene: NA
V gene: TRBV19
CDR3 length: 17
J gene: TRBJ1-2
clone size: NA
CDR3 protein: CASSIDFEVRNNYGYTF
CDR3 DNA: TGTGCCAGTAGTATAGATTTCGAGGTCAGAAATAACTATGGCTACACCTTC

D gene: NA
V gene: TRBV7-2
CDR3 length: 16
J gene: TRBJ1-4
clone size: NA
CDR3 protein: CASSLVGGGFNEKLFF
CDR3 DNA: TGTGCCAGCAGCTTAGTCGGCGGCGGGTTTAATGAAAAACTGTTTTTT

D gene: NA
V gene: TRBV6-5
CDR3 length: 14
J gene: TRBJ2-5
clone size: NA
CDR3 protein: CASSYSASAETQYF
CDR3 DNA: TGTGCCAGCAGTTACTCCGCTAGCGCAGAGACCCAGTACTTC

D gene: NA
V gene: TRBV5-8
CDR3 length: 13
J gene: TRBJ1-2
clone size: NA
CDR3 protein: CASSLWGGGGYTF
CDR3 DNA: TGTGCCAGCAGCTTGTGGGGCGGCGGTGGCTACACCTTC

D gene: TRBD1
V gene: TRBV7-9
CDR3 length: 14
J gene: TRBJ2-5
clone size: NA
CDR3 protein: CASSPHRGQETQYF
CDR3 DNA: TGTGCCAGCAGCCCTCACAGGGGCCAAGAGACCCAGTACTTC

D gene: NA
V gene: TRBV6-5
CDR3 length: 15
J gene: TRBJ2-2
clone size: NA
CDR3 protein: CASSKRASNTGELFF
CDR3 DNA: TGTGCCAGCAGTAAGAGGGCCTCGAACACCGGGGAGCTGTTTTTT

D gene: TRBD1
V gene: TRBV3-1/TRBV3-2
CDR3 length: 15
J gene: TRBJ2-3
clone size: NA
CDR3 protein: CASSPGQGFTDTQYF
CDR3 DNA: TGTGCCAGCAGCCCGGGACAGGGGTTCACAGATACGCAGTATTTT

D gene: NA
V gene: TRBV10-1
CDR3 length: 14
J gene: TRBJ1-6
clone size: NA
CDR3 protein: CASSESGENSPLHF
CDR3 DNA: TGCGCCAGCAGTGAGTCCGGGGAAAATTCACCCCTCCACTTT

D gene: TRBD1
V gene: TRBV18
CDR3 length: 14
J gene: TRBJ1-1
clone size: NA
CDR3 protein: CASSGSRGYTEAFF
CDR3 DNA: TGTGCCAGCTCAGGATCCAGGGGGTACACTGAAGCTTTCTTT

D gene: TRBD1
V gene: TRBV28
CDR3 length: 15
J gene: TRBJ1-2
clone size: NA
CDR3 protein: CASSSWTGGDYGYTF
CDR3 DNA: TGTGCCAGCAGTTCTTGGACAGGGGGGGACTATGGCTACACCTTC

D gene: TRBD1
V gene: TRBV6-5
CDR3 length: 14
J gene: TRBJ2-7
clone size: NA
CDR3 protein: CASGRTGSFYEQYF
CDR3 DNA: TGTGCCAGCGGAAGGACAGGGTCGTTCTACGAGCAGTACTTC

D gene: TRBD2
V gene: TRBV7-3
CDR3 length: 15
J gene: TRBJ2-1
clone size: NA
CDR3 protein: CASSLGVAGGNEQFF
CDR3 DNA: TGTGCCAGCAGCTTAGGAGTAGCGGGGGGGAATGAGCAGTTCTTC

D gene: NA
V gene: TRBV28
CDR3 length: 17
J gene: TRBJ1-1
clone size: NA
CDR3 protein: CASKSLLAAVDGTEAFF
CDR3 DNA: TGTGCCAGCAAGTCCCTCCTTGCCGCGGTTGACGGGACTGAAGCTTTCTTT

D gene: TRBD1
V gene: TRBV5-1
CDR3 length: 17
J gene: TRBJ2-7
clone size: NA
CDR3 protein: CASSLDGTVMNSYEQYF
CDR3 DNA: TGCGCCAGCAGCTTGGATGGGACAGTTATGAATTCCTACGAGCAGTACTTC

D gene: NA
V gene: TRBV7-9
CDR3 length: 15
J gene: TRBJ1-6
clone size: NA
CDR3 protein: CASTTLQGGNSPLHF
CDR3 DNA: TGTGCCAGCACCACCCTACAGGGCGGCAATTCACCCCTCCACTTT

D gene: NA
V gene: TRBV19
CDR3 length: 17
J gene: TRBJ2-2
clone size: NA
CDR3 protein: CASTQPRGAKNTGELFF
CDR3 DNA: TGTGCCAGTACCCAACCCCGGGGGGCTAAGAACACCGGGGAGCTGTTTTTT

D gene: NA
V gene: TRBV18
CDR3 length: 13
J gene: TRBJ2-3
clone size: NA
CDR3 protein: CASSPDYTDTQYF
CDR3 DNA: TGTGCCAGCTCACCTGACTACACAGATACGCAGTATTTT

D gene: NA
V gene: TRBV28
CDR3 length: 10
J gene: TRBJ1-2
clone size: NA
CDR3 protein: CASSSRGYTF
CDR3 DNA: TGTGCCAGCAGTTCGCGAGGCTACACCTTC

D gene: NA
V gene: TRBV6-2/TRBV6-3
CDR3 length: 12
J gene: TRBJ1-6
clone size: NA
CDR3 protein: CASSPLRSPLHF
CDR3 DNA: TGTGCCAGCAGTCCGTTACGGTCACCCCTCCACTTT

D gene: NA
V gene: TRBV20-1
CDR3 length: 14
J gene: TRBJ2-2
clone size: NA
CDR3 protein: CSASSDRVGGELFF
CDR3 DNA: TGCAGTGCTAGTTCCGACCGGGTTGGCGGGGAGCTGTTTTTT

D gene: NA
V gene: TRBV28
CDR3 length: 17
J gene: TRBJ2-3
clone size: NA
CDR3 protein: CASSPHYGRGGTDTQYF
CDR3 DNA: TGTGCCAGCAGTCCCCACTATGGGCGGGGAGGCACAGATACGCAGTATTTT

D gene: TRBD1
V gene: TRBV28
CDR3 length: 13
J gene: TRBJ1-2
clone size: NA
CDR3 protein: CASRLDRVTGYTF
CDR3 DNA: TGTGCCAGCAGGTTAGACAGGGTTACTGGCTACACCTTC

D gene: NA
V gene: TRBV18
CDR3 length: 14
J gene: TRBJ2-7
clone size: NA
CDR3 protein: CASSPPRGVYEQYF
CDR3 DNA: TGTGCCAGCTCACCACCCCGCGGAGTCTACGAGCAGTACTTC

D gene: TRBD1
V gene: TRBV27
CDR3 length: 16
J gene: TRBJ1-5
clone size: NA
CDR3 protein: CASSKDRGHSNQPQHF
CDR3 DNA: TGTGCCAGCAGTAAAGACAGGGGGCACAGCAATCAGCCCCAGCATTTT

D gene: TRBD1
V gene: TRBV5-1
CDR3 length: 14
J gene: TRBJ1-5
clone size: NA
CDR3 protein: CASSLTGDNQPQHF
CDR3 DNA: TGCGCCAGCAGCTTAACAGGGGATAATCAGCCCCAGCATTTT

D gene: NA
V gene: TRBV7-3
CDR3 length: 15
J gene: TRBJ2-5
clone size: NA
CDR3 protein: CASSTGRTTKETQYF
CDR3 DNA: TGTGCCAGCAGTACTGGTCGGACAACCAAAGAGACCCAGTACTTC

D gene: NA
V gene: TRBV28
CDR3 length: 15
J gene: TRBJ1-5
clone size: few
CDR3 protein: CASSLWGASNQPQHF
CDR3 DNA: TGTGCCAGCAGTTTATGGGGGGCGAGCAATCAGCCCCAGCATTTT

D gene: TRBD2
V gene: TRBV2
CDR3 length: 14
J gene: TRBJ2-2
clone size: NA
CDR3 protein: CASSSSGGIGELFF
CDR3 DNA: TGTGCCAGCAGTAGTAGCGGGGGTATCGGGGAGCTGTTTTTT

D gene: NA
V gene: TRBV6-5
CDR3 length: 11
J gene: TRBJ1-3
clone size: NA
CDR3 protein: CASSSGVGIYF
CDR3 DNA: TGTGCCAGCAGTTCAGGGGTTGGCATATATTTT

D gene: TRBD1
V gene: TRBV9
CDR3 length: 18
J gene: TRBJ2-2
clone size: NA
CDR3 protein: CASSTAIVDRGRTGELFF
CDR3 DNA: TGTGCCAGCAGCACCGCAATCGTTGACAGGGGAAGAACCGGGGAGCTGTTTTTT

D gene: TRBD2
V gene: TRBV27
CDR3 length: 14
J gene: TRBJ2-5
clone size: NA
CDR3 protein: CASSIVGGKETQYF
CDR3 DNA: TGTGCCAGCAGTATAGTGGGAGGGAAGGAGACCCAGTACTTC